This T cell receptor (beta chain) was documented in a study of immune evolution from preneoplasia to lung adenocarcinoma. General study findings and limits: From normal lung to invasive adenocarcinoma, top clone frequencies appeared to decrease. Normal lung had highest clonality; later lesions appeared denser, more diverse.

This clone is labeled as large (0.1 to 1%). Its matching antigen is unknown. Method: immunoSEQ multiplex PCR; TCRdb's copy keeps in-frame clones and lacks some. The repertoire holds approximately 4,000 clones, with about four fifths as singletons. Germline CDR1 is SGHDN and CDR2 is FVKESK. The junction had 5 bases not matched to a gene; V was cut back by 4 bases and J by 5 bases. The CDR3 extends over 15 amino acids. Patient tissue came from resections in Japan or China, 2014–2017. Each case's diagnosis was confirmed by two pathologists on H&E. The rearrangement links TRBV14 to TRBJ1-6; 7 nucleotides align to TRBD1. This clonotype was obtained from a person aged 65-85 years with lung adenocarcinoma. Sequencing input: FFPE adjacent normal lung tissue. In DNA, the CDR3 is TGTGCCAGCAGCCCTGCGACAGGGAATAATTCACCCCTCCACTTT. Protein sequence: CASSPATGNNSPLHF.